The present T cell receptor beta chain was sequenced within a study of spatial heterogeneity in lung cancer. Study details: Follow-up PBMC samples were sequenced when available, at a median of roughly 2 years after resection. Consistent detection of more beta-chain than alpha-chain sequences was observed.

Unique molecular identifiers tagged every individual TCR cDNA molecule. MiXCR, applied by TCRdb to the 5' RACE reads, yields one record per CDR3 protein. The data show 51,000 or so distinct CDR3 sequences, roughly 8.1% seen once. In the case of this clonotype: Antigen unknown.

Time point here: blood at routine non-recurrence follow-up after resection. The study sequenced unsorted whole RNA from tumor, nontumor lung or frozen PBMC. There are 17 residues in the CDR3. V was clipped by 0 bases and J by 2 bases; unmatched bases: 4. Per the germline V gene, CDR1 is KGHSH and CDR2 is LQKENI. Study outcomes and limitations: Expanded tumor TCRs that were ubiquitous appeared in blood more at resection than follow-up.

The source was PBMCs, collected at follow-up. The chain joins TRBV18 to TRBJ2-5; 12 bases line up with TRBD2. The source of this sequence is a female donor with early-stage non-small cell lung cancer. For the CDR3, the DNA is TGTGCCAGCTCACCACCGACGGGGACTAGCGGGCAAGAGACCCAGTACTTC. Amino acids: CASSPPTGTSGQETQYF.